These T cell receptor beta chains were read from a single sample in a study of cytomegalovirus exposure and HLA in healthy donors. Clones were sequenced by immunoSEQ multiplex PCR, and TCRdb holds only the in-frame ones, with some missing. Of under 200,000 clones in the sample, 75% to 90% were seen once. Sequences were obtained from PBMCs. The receptor set was obtained from a man in his forties or fifties in good health and CMV-seropositive. CDR3s include the opening cysteine and the closing phenylalanine or tryptophan. A D gene is named only where the DNA matches it firmly. Clone sizes are given selectively: once, few, many, or a class where the clone is expanded.

CDR3nt: TGTGCCAGCAGCTATGGGGGGGGGATGATGAGCGGCTACACCTTC
CDR3aa: CASSYGGGMMSGYTF
v_gene: TRBV5-4
j_gene: TRBJ1-2
abundance: few
d_gene: NA

CDR3nt: TGTGCCAGCAGTCCCACAGCCTACGAGCAGTACTTC
CDR3aa: CASSPTAYEQYF
v_gene: TRBV2
j_gene: TRBJ2-7
abundance: few
d_gene: NA

CDR3nt: TGCGCCAGCAGCCTTCCGGGTGGGGGCTCTAGCTACGAGCAGTACTTC
CDR3aa: CASSLPGGGSSYEQYF
v_gene: TRBV5-1
j_gene: TRBJ2-7
abundance: NA
d_gene: NA

CDR3nt: TGTGCCAGCAGCTTAGGGTCGGCGGGGGGCAGTGGGTATGGCTACACCTTC
CDR3aa: CASSLGSAGGSGYGYTF
v_gene: TRBV7-2
j_gene: TRBJ1-2
abundance: NA
d_gene: NA

CDR3nt: TGTGCCAGCAGCTTGGGACAGGGGGCATGGGAGCAGTTCTTC
CDR3aa: CASSLGQGAWEQFF
v_gene: TRBV5-4
j_gene: TRBJ2-1
abundance: NA
d_gene: TRBD1

CDR3nt: TGTGCCAGCAGCTCGGAAGTTCTAGCGGGGAAAGAGACCCAGTACTTC
CDR3aa: CASSSEVLAGKETQYF
v_gene: TRBV5-4
j_gene: TRBJ2-5
abundance: NA
d_gene: TRBD2

CDR3nt: TGTGCCAGCAGCTTATTGGGATCAGGGGACACTGAAGCTTTCTTT
CDR3aa: CASSLLGSGDTEAFF
v_gene: TRBV7-9
j_gene: TRBJ1-1
abundance: NA
d_gene: NA

CDR3nt: TGCGCCAGCAGCTTTTCCCCCCCCGTGGGTGGCGGAAAACTGTTTTTT
CDR3aa: CASSFSPPVGGGKLFF
v_gene: TRBV5-1
j_gene: TRBJ1-4
abundance: NA
d_gene: NA

CDR3nt: TGTGCCAGCAGGGGACAGGGCCTATACAATGAGCAGTTCTTC
CDR3aa: CASRGQGLYNEQFF
v_gene: TRBV6-5
j_gene: TRBJ2-1
abundance: few
d_gene: TRBD1

CDR3nt: TGTGCCAGCAGGGGCTTCGGCCCCGGGGAGCTGTTTTTT
CDR3aa: CASRGFGPGELFF
v_gene: TRBV25-1
j_gene: TRBJ2-2
abundance: NA
d_gene: NA

CDR3nt: TGTGCCAGCAGCTTATCTTTCGCTAGCGGCTACGAGCAGTACTTC
CDR3aa: CASSLSFASGYEQYF
v_gene: TRBV7-2
j_gene: TRBJ2-7
abundance: NA
d_gene: TRBD2

CDR3nt: TGTGCCAGCAGCTTACGACTAGCGGAGCCCAAGACCTACAATGAGCAGTTCTTC
CDR3aa: CASSLRLAEPKTYNEQFF
v_gene: TRBV7-2
j_gene: TRBJ2-1
abundance: NA
d_gene: TRBD2

CDR3nt: TGTGCCAGCAGCTTAAGACGGGGCAATCAGCCCCAGCATTTT
CDR3aa: CASSLRRGNQPQHF
v_gene: TRBV7-8
j_gene: TRBJ1-5
abundance: NA
d_gene: NA

CDR3nt: TGTGCCAGTACCATAGCGGGGGGGCACGGTGAGCAGTTCTTC
CDR3aa: CASTIAGGHGEQFF
v_gene: TRBV19
j_gene: TRBJ2-1
abundance: NA
d_gene: TRBD2

CDR3nt: TGTGCCAGCAGCCACAGTTTAGGGGGCAGCTCCTACGAGCAGTACTTC
CDR3aa: CASSHSLGGSSYEQYF
v_gene: TRBV7-9
j_gene: TRBJ2-7
abundance: NA
d_gene: TRBD1

CDR3nt: TGCGCCAGCAGCCAAGATTGGGGGGGGTCTGGAAACACCATATATTTT
CDR3aa: CASSQDWGGSGNTIYF
v_gene: TRBV4-3
j_gene: TRBJ1-3
abundance: NA
d_gene: NA

CDR3nt: TGTGCCAGCAGTGGTACGGGAGGCGGTGAGCAGTTCTTC
CDR3aa: CASSGTGGGEQFF
v_gene: TRBV6-6
j_gene: TRBJ2-1
abundance: NA
d_gene: TRBD2

CDR3nt: TGTGCCAGCAGCTTAGTCGGGGAAAATCAGCCCCAGCATTTT
CDR3aa: CASSLVGENQPQHF
v_gene: TRBV13
j_gene: TRBJ1-5
abundance: NA
d_gene: NA

CDR3nt: TGCGCCAGCAGCCGGACTAGCGGTGGGAGCTCCTACGAGCAGTACTTC
CDR3aa: CASSRTSGGSSYEQYF
v_gene: TRBV4-1
j_gene: TRBJ2-7
abundance: NA
d_gene: TRBD2

CDR3nt: TGTGCCAGCAGTGACCCGCGGACTAGTTTGTTCTTC
CDR3aa: CASSDPRTSLFF
v_gene: TRBV6-4
j_gene: TRBJ2-1
abundance: NA
d_gene: TRBD2

CDR3nt: TGTGCCAGCAGCCAAGATCGGAGGAGGTACGAGCAGTACTTC
CDR3aa: CASSQDRRRYEQYF
v_gene: TRBV14
j_gene: TRBJ2-7
abundance: once
d_gene: NA

CDR3nt: TGTGCCAGCACGGAGGCATGGAATTCACCCCTCCACTTT
CDR3aa: CASTEAWNSPLHF
v_gene: TRBV6-1
j_gene: TRBJ1-6
abundance: NA
d_gene: NA

CDR3nt: TGTGCCAGCAGCGTAGAAGCGGGGGATACCTACGAGCAGTACTTC
CDR3aa: CASSVEAGDTYEQYF
v_gene: TRBV9
j_gene: TRBJ2-7
abundance: NA
d_gene: TRBD2

CDR3nt: TGCGCCAGCAGCTTGTCTCAGTGGACAGATACGCAGTATTTT
CDR3aa: CASSLSQWTDTQYF
v_gene: TRBV5-1
j_gene: TRBJ2-3
abundance: once
d_gene: NA

CDR3nt: TGTGCCAGCAGCGGAGAGGGACAGGGGACGCGGGAGACCCAGTACTTC
CDR3aa: CASSGEGQGTRETQYF
v_gene: TRBV9
j_gene: TRBJ2-5
abundance: NA
d_gene: TRBD1

CDR3nt: TGTGCCTGGAGTGCCCCTAGGAGTTCCTACGAGCAGTACTTC
CDR3aa: CAWSAPRSSYEQYF
v_gene: TRBV30
j_gene: TRBJ2-7
abundance: NA
d_gene: NA

CDR3nt: TGTGCCAGTAGTACCTCAGGGGCCCGGCAGCCCCAGCATTTT
CDR3aa: CASSTSGARQPQHF
v_gene: TRBV19
j_gene: TRBJ1-5
abundance: NA
d_gene: NA

CDR3nt: TGTGCCAGCACACTAACCGGGGGGAACACTGAAGCTTTCTTT
CDR3aa: CASTLTGGNTEAFF
v_gene: TRBV27
j_gene: TRBJ1-1
abundance: once
d_gene: NA

CDR3nt: TGTGCCAGCACCCAGGGGGCAGGACTTAAGGGCTACACCTTC
CDR3aa: CASTQGAGLKGYTF
v_gene: TRBV14
j_gene: TRBJ1-2
abundance: NA
d_gene: TRBD1

CDR3nt: TGTGCCAGCAGTTACCTAGGGACTAACACAGATACGCAGTATTTT
CDR3aa: CASSYLGTNTDTQYF
v_gene: TRBV6-6
j_gene: TRBJ2-3
abundance: NA
d_gene: TRBD2

CDR3nt: TGTGCTAGCAGCTCCGGGGGTGGTACGCAGTATTTT
CDR3aa: CASSSGGGTQYF
v_gene: TRBV7-7
j_gene: TRBJ2-3
abundance: NA
d_gene: NA

CDR3nt: TGTGCCAGCAGTTATGGAGGAGCGAGCAATCAGCCCCAGCATTTT
CDR3aa: CASSYGGASNQPQHF
v_gene: TRBV6-6
j_gene: TRBJ1-5
abundance: NA
d_gene: NA

CDR3nt: TGTGCCAGTAGTATACTCCAGAAAGAGACCCAGTACTTC
CDR3aa: CASSILQKETQYF
v_gene: TRBV19
j_gene: TRBJ2-5
abundance: NA
d_gene: NA

CDR3nt: TGTGCCTGGAGCCTCTCCCGGGGCTCTGGAAACACCATATATTTT
CDR3aa: CAWSLSRGSGNTIYF
v_gene: TRBV30
j_gene: TRBJ1-3
abundance: NA
d_gene: NA

CDR3nt: TGTGCCAGCAGCTTATATCCTGTTCCCGGGGAGCTGTTTTTT
CDR3aa: CASSLYPVPGELFF
v_gene: TRBV7-6
j_gene: TRBJ2-2
abundance: NA
d_gene: NA

CDR3nt: TGTGCCAGCAGTTTACAGGGGCGAGAGCAGTACTTC
CDR3aa: CASSLQGREQYF
v_gene: TRBV28
j_gene: TRBJ2-7
abundance: few
d_gene: NA

CDR3nt: TGCGCCAGCAGCCAAGACCGGTCTGCGGGTGAGCAGACCCAGTACTTC
CDR3aa: CASSQDRSAGEQTQYF
v_gene: TRBV4-1
j_gene: TRBJ2-5
abundance: NA
d_gene: NA

CDR3nt: TGTGCCAGCAGCTTTGGGTGGACAGGGGAGGACTACAATGAGCAGTTCTTC
CDR3aa: CASSFGWTGEDYNEQFF
v_gene: TRBV7-9
j_gene: TRBJ2-1
abundance: NA
d_gene: TRBD1

CDR3nt: TGTGCCAGCAGCGACAGGGCGAATTCACCCCTCCACTTT
CDR3aa: CASSDRANSPLHF
v_gene: TRBV6-5
j_gene: TRBJ1-6
abundance: NA
d_gene: TRBD1

CDR3nt: TGTGCCAGCAGTGACGGGGGGACAGGGAGGGATGGCTACACCTTC
CDR3aa: CASSDGGTGRDGYTF
v_gene: TRBV6-4
j_gene: TRBJ1-2
abundance: NA
d_gene: TRBD1

CDR3nt: TGTGCCAGCAGCCCTCAGGGACTAAGGTACAATGAGCAGTTCTTC
CDR3aa: CASSPQGLRYNEQFF
v_gene: TRBV7-9
j_gene: TRBJ2-1
abundance: NA
d_gene: TRBD2

CDR3nt: TGCGCCAGCAGTGATTATTCCCTGAGGGACAGTAGCTCCTACGAGCAGTACTTC
CDR3aa: CASSDYSLRDSSSYEQYF
v_gene: TRBV10-1
j_gene: TRBJ2-7
abundance: NA
d_gene: TRBD1

CDR3nt: TGTGCCAGCAGCTTAGCGGAGGAGGGCAGCGAGCAGTACTTC
CDR3aa: CASSLAEEGSEQYF
v_gene: TRBV7-6
j_gene: TRBJ2-7
abundance: NA
d_gene: NA

CDR3nt: TGCGCCAGCAGCCCATCGACAAGCTCTGGAAACACCATATATTTT
CDR3aa: CASSPSTSSGNTIYF
v_gene: TRBV4-3
j_gene: TRBJ1-3
abundance: NA
d_gene: NA

CDR3nt: TGTGCCAGCAGCTCAGACAGGGGAGCACACTACGAGCAGTACTTC
CDR3aa: CASSSDRGAHYEQYF
v_gene: TRBV7-9
j_gene: TRBJ2-7
abundance: NA
d_gene: TRBD1

CDR3nt: TGTGCCAGCAGCCCGGTATCCTGGGACAGATCCTACGAGCAGTACTTC
CDR3aa: CASSPVSWDRSYEQYF
v_gene: TRBV5-6
j_gene: TRBJ2-7
abundance: NA
d_gene: TRBD1

CDR3nt: TGTGCCAGCAGCGCCTATAAGCCCACCGGGGAGCTGTTTTTT
CDR3aa: CASSAYKPTGELFF
v_gene: TRBV5-4
j_gene: TRBJ2-2
abundance: NA
d_gene: NA

CDR3nt: TGCGCCAGCAGCCCAATAGCGGGGGGGTTGGGGGAGCAGTACTTC
CDR3aa: CASSPIAGGLGEQYF
v_gene: TRBV4-3
j_gene: TRBJ2-7
abundance: NA
d_gene: TRBD2

CDR3nt: TGCGCCAGCAGCTGGGCCGGGACAGGGGAGACCGAGCAGTACTTC
CDR3aa: CASSWAGTGETEQYF
v_gene: TRBV5-1
j_gene: TRBJ2-7
abundance: NA
d_gene: TRBD1

CDR3nt: TGTGCCTGGAGGACAGGGACCTACGAGCAGTACTTC
CDR3aa: CAWRTGTYEQYF
v_gene: TRBV30
j_gene: TRBJ2-7
abundance: NA
d_gene: TRBD1

CDR3nt: TGTGCCAGCAGCCAGGGAATCCAAGAGACCCAGTACTTC
CDR3aa: CASSQGIQETQYF
v_gene: TRBV5-4
j_gene: TRBJ2-5
abundance: NA
d_gene: NA

CDR3nt: TGTGGTGGGACAGGATTTTCTGGGGCCAACGTCCTGACTTTC
CDR3aa: CGGTGFSGANVLTF
v_gene: TRBV7-9
j_gene: TRBJ2-6
abundance: NA
d_gene: TRBD1

CDR3nt: TGTGCCAGCAGCGTAGACCCTAGCGGGGGGCGTAAAGAGACCCAGTACTTC
CDR3aa: CASSVDPSGGRKETQYF
v_gene: TRBV9
j_gene: TRBJ2-5
abundance: NA
d_gene: TRBD2

CDR3nt: TGTGCCTGGACGCCGGGGGGGACCCAGTACTTC
CDR3aa: CAWTPGGTQYF
v_gene: TRBV30
j_gene: TRBJ2-5
abundance: NA
d_gene: TRBD2

CDR3nt: TGCGCCAGCAGCTTGGTCCCAGGAATAAATGAAAAACTGTTTTTT
CDR3aa: CASSLVPGINEKLFF
v_gene: TRBV5-1
j_gene: TRBJ1-4
abundance: once
d_gene: NA